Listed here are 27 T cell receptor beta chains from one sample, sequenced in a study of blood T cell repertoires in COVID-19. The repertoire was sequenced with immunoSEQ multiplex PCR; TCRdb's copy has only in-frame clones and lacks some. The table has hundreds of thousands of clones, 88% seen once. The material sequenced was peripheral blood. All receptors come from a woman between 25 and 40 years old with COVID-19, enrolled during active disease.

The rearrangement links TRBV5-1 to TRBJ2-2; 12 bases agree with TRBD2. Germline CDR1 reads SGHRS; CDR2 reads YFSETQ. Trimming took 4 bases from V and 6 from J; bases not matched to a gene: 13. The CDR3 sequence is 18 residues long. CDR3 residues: CASSITGTSGRYAGELFF. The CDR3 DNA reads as TGCGCCAGCAGCATAACTGGGACTAGCGGGCGGTACGCCGGGGAGCTGTTTTTT.

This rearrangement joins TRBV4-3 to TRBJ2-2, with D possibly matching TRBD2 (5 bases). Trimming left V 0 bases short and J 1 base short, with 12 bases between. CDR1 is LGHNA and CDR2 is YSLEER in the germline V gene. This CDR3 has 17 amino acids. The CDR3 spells CASSQDLKRMNTGELFF. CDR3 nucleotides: TGCGCCAGCAGCCAAGATCTTAAGCGGATGAACACCGGGGAGCTGTTTTTT.

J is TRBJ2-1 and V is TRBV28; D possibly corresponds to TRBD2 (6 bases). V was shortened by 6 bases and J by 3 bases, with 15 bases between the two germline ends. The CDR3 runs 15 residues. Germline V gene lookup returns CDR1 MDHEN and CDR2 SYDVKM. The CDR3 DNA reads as TGTGCCAGCAGCCAACTCCCTAGCGTCTACAATGAGCAGTTCTTC. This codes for CASSQLPSVYNEQFF.

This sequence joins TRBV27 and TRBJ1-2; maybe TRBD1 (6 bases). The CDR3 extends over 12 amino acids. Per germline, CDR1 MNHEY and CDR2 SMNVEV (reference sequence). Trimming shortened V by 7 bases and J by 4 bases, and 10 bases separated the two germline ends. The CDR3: CASTQGTYGYTF. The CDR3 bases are TGTGCCAGCACTCAGGGGACCTATGGCTACACCTTC.

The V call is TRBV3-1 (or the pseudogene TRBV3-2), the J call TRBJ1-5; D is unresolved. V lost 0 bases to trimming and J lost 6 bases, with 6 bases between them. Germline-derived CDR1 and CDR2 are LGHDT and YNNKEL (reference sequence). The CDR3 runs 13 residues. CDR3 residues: CASSQDPLQPQHF. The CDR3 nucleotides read TGTGCCAGCAGCCAAGATCCCCTTCAGCCCCAGCATTTT.

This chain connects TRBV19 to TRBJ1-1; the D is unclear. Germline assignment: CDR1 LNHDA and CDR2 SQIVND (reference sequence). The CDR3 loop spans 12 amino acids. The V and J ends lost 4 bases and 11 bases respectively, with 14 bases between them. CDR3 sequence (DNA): TGTGCCAGTAGTACCGGACTTAACGAGGCTTTCTTT. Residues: CASSTGLNEAFF.

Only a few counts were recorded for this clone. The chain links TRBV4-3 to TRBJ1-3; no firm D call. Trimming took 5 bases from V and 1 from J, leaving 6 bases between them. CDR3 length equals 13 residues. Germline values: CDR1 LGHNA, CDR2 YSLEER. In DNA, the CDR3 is TGCGCCAGCAGCATCAATTCTGGAAACACCATATATTTT. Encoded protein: CASSINSGNTIYF.

The CDR3 is CASRGSEKLFF. CDR3 nucleotides: TGTGCCAGCCGGGGAAGTGAAAAACTGTTTTTT. This rearrangement joins TRBV2 to TRBJ1-4, with D hard to call. The germline V gene encodes CDR1 SNHLY and CDR2 FYNNEI. CDR3 length: 11 amino acids. V was cut by 8 bases and J by 7 bases, with 8 bases left in between.

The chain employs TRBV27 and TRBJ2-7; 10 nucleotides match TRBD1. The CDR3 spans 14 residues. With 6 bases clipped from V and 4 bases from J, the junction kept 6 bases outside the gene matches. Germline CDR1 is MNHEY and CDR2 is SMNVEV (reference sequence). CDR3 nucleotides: TGTGCCAGCAGGTCCGGGACAGGGGTTTACGAGCAGTACTTC. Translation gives CASRSGTGVYEQYF.

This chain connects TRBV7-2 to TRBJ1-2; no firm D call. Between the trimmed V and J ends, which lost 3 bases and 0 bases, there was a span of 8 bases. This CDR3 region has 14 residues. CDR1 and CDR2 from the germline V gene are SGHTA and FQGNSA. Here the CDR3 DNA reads TGTGCCAGCAGCTTCACGGGAGCTAACTATGGCTACACCTTC. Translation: CASSFTGANYGYTF.

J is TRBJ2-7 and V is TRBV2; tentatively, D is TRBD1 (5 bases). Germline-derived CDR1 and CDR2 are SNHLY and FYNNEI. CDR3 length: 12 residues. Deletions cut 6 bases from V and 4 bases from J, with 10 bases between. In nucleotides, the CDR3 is TGTGCCAGCAGCGGCAGGGCATACGAGCAGTACTTC. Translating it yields CASSGRAYEQYF.

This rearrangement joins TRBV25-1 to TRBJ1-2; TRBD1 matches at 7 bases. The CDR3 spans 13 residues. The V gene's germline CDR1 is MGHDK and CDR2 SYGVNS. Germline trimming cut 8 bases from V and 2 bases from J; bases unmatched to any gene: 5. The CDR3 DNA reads TGTGCCAGCCGCTCAGGGGGGAACTATGGCTACACCTTC. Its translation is CASRSGGNYGYTF.

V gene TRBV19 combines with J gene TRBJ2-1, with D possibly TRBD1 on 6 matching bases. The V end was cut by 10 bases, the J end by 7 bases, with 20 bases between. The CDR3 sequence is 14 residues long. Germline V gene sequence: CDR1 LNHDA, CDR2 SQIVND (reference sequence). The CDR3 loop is CATRQDPVGNEQFF. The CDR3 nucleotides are TGTGCCACCCGACAGGACCCGGTGGGAAATGAGCAGTTCTTC.

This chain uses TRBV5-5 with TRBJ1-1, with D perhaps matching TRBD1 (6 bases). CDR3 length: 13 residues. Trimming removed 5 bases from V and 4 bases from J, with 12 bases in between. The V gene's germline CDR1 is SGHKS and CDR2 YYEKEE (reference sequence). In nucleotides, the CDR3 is TGTGCCAGCAGGCCCACAGGGTCCACTGAAGCTTTCTTT. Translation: CASRPTGSTEAFF.

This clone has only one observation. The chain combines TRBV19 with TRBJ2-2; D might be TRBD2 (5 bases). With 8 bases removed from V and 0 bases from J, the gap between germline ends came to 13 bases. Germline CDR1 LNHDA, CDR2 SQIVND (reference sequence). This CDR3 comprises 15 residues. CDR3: CASYRRGTNTGELFF. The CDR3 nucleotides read TGTGCCAGTTACCGCCGAGGGACGAACACCGGGGAGCTGTTTTTT.

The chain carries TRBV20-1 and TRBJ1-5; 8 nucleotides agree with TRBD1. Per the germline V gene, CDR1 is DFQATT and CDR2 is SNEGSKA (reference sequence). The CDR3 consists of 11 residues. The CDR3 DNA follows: TGCAGGGACAGGGAGAGTCAGCCCCAGCATTTT. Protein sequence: CRDRESQPQHF.

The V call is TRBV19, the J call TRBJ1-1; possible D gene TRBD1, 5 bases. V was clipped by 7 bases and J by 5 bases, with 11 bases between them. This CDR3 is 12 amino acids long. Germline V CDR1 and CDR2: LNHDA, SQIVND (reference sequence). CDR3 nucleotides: TGTGCCAGTACCGACAGTCGGACTGAAGCTTTCTTT. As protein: CASTDSRTEAFF.

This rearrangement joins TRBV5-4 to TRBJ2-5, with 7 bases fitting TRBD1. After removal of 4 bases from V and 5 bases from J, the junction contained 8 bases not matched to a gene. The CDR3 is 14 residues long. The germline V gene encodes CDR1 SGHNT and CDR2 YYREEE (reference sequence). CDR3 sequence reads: CASSRDSPSETQYF. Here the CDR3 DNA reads TGTGCCAGCAGCCGGGACAGCCCCTCGGAGACCCAGTACTTC.

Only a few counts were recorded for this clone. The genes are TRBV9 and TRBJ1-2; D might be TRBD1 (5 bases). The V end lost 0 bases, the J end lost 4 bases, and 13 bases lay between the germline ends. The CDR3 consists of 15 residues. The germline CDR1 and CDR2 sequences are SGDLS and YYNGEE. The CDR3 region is CASSVGQDTAYGYTF. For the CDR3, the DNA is TGTGCCAGCAGCGTAGGCCAGGACACTGCCTATGGCTACACCTTC.

CDR3 in amino acids: CASSPPGTGVTGELFF. Written as DNA, the CDR3 is TGTGCCAGCTCACCACCCGGGACAGGAGTGACCGGGGAGCTGTTTTTT. The genes are TRBV18 and TRBJ2-2, with 8 bases identical to TRBD1. V was clipped by 0 bases and J by 5 bases; unmatched bases: 5. Germline V gives CDR1 KGHSH, CDR2 LQKENI. The length of the CDR3 is 16 residues.

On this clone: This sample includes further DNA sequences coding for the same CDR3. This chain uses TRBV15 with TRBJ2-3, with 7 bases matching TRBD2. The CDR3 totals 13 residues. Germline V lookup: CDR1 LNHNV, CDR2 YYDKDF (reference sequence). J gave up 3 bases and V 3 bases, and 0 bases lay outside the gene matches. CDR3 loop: CATSRGGTDTQYF. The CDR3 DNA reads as TGTGCCACCAGCAGGGGGGGGACAGATACGCAGTATTTT. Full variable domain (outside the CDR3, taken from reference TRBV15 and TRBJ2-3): DAMVIQNPRYQVTQFGKPVTLSCSQTLNHNVMYWYQQKSSQAPKLLFHYYDKDFNNEADTPDNFQSRRPNTSFCFLDIRSPGLGDTAMYLCATSRGGTDTQYFGPGTRLTVL.

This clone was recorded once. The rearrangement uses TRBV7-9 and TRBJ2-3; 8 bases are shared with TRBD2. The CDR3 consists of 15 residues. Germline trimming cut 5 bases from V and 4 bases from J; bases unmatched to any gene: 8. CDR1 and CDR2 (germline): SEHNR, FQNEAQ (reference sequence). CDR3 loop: CASSNEREPPDTQYF. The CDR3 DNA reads TGTGCCAGCAGCAATGAGCGGGAGCCCCCAGATACGCAGTATTTT.

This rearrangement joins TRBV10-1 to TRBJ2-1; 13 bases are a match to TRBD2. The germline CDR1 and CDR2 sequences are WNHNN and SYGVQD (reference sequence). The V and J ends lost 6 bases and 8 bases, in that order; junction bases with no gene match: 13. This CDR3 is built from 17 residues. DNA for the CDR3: TGCGCCAGCAGCGATACTAGCGGGAGGGCCCCTTGGGATGAGCAGTTCTTC. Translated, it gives CASSDTSGRAPWDEQFF.

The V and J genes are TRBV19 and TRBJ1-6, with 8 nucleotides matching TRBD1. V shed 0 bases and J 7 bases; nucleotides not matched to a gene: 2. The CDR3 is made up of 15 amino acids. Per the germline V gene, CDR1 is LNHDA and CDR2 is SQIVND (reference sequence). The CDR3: CASSIETGVNSPLHF. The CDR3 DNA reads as TGTGCCAGTAGTATAGAGACAGGGGTGAATTCACCCCTCCACTTT.

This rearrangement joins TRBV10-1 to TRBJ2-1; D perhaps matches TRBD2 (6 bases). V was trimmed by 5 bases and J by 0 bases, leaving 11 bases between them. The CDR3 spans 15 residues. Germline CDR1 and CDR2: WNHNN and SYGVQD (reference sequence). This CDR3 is CASSRDSSSYNEQFF. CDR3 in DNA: TGCGCCAGCAGTAGGGACTCGAGCTCCTACAATGAGCAGTTCTTC.

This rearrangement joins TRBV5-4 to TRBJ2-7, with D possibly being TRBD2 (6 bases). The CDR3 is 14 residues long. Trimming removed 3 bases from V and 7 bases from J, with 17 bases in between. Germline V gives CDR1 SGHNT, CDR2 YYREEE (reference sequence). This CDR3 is CASSYPGTPDEQYF. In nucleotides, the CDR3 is TGTGCCAGCAGCTATCCCGGGACTCCAGATGAGCAGTACTTC.

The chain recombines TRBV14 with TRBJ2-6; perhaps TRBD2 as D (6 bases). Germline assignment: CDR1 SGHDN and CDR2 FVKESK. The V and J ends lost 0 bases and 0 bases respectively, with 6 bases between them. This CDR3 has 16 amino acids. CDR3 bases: TGTGCCAGCAGCCAAGAGGGAGGCTCTGGGGCCAACGTCCTGACTTTC. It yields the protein CASSQEGGSGANVLTF.